This T cell receptor (beta chain) was recovered during a study of Graves' ophthalmopathy and Graves' hyperthyroidism. Amplification of TCR beta CDR3 regions used RNA transcripts. First-round RT-PCR with HTBI primers preceded a second-round multiplex PCR. In TCRdb, the multiplex PCR reads were re-called with MiXCR into one record per CDR3 protein. Counted here are about 220,000 distinct CDR3 sequences, about a fifth occurring once; the ten biggest clones make up around 40%. Trimming removed 1 base from V and 10 bases from J, with 11 bases in between. The CDR3 loop spans 14 amino acids. The germline V gene encodes CDR1 LGHDT and CDR2 YNNKEL (reference sequence). At least ten counts were recorded for this clonotype.

This chain connects TRBV3-1 to TRBJ1-6; D unclear. Sequences were obtained from peripheral blood. This sequence originates from a woman aged 45-65 years with Graves' ophthalmopathy. The CDR3 nucleotides are TGTGCCAGCAGCCAAGGGAGGGTCAGGTCACCCCTCCACTTT. Its protein is CASSQGRVRSPLHF.